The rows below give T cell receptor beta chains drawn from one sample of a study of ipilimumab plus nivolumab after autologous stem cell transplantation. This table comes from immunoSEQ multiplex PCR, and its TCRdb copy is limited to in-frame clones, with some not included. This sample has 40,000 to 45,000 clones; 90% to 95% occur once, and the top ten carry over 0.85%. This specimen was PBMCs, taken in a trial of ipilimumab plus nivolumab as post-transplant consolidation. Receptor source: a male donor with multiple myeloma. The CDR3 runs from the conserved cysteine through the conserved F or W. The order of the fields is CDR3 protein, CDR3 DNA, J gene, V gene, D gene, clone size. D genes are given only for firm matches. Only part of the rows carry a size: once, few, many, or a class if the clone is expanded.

CASSALRVGVGPDTQYF TGTGCCAGCAGCGCCCTAAGAGTGGGTGTGGGCCCAGATACGCAGTATTTT TRBJ2-3 TRBV9 - -
CSVGSRVNEKLFF TGCAGCGTTGGAAGCAGGGTTAATGAAAAACTGTTTTTT TRBJ1-4 TRBV29-1 - -
CASRRSEGHTGELFF TGCGCCAGCAGGCGCTCTGAGGGTCACACCGGGGAGCTGTTTTTT TRBJ2-2 TRBV5-1 - -
CASSETGGVYGYTF TGTGCCAGCAGTGAAACAGGGGGGGTTTATGGCTACACCTTC TRBJ1-2 TRBV6-1 TRBD1 few
CASSQVGRPPRTEAFF TGTGCCAGCAGCCAGGTGGGCAGACCTCCTCGAACTGAAGCTTTCTTT TRBJ1-1 TRBV7-9 - -
CASSRDRGTYGYTF TGTGCCAGCAGTCGTGACAGGGGTACCTATGGCTACACCTTC TRBJ1-2 TRBV27 TRBD1 -
CASSVVRSTEAFF TGTGCCAGCAGCGTAGTAAGGTCCACTGAAGCTTTCTTT TRBJ1-1 TRBV9 - once
CASSIGSGATTGELFF TGTGCCAGTAGTATCGGGTCGGGGGCCACCACCGGGGAGCTGTTTTTT TRBJ2-2 TRBV19 - -
CASTDRAGRPYEQYF TGTGCCAGCACCGACCGGGCGGGAAGGCCCTACGAGCAGTACTTC TRBJ2-7 TRBV6-5 - -
CASSFGTDTQYF TGTGCCAGCAGCTTCGGCACAGATACGCAGTATTTT TRBJ2-3 TRBV5-5 - -
CASANTEGGSGNTIYF TGTGCCAGCGCTAACACCGAAGGGGGTTCTGGAAACACCATATATTTT TRBJ1-3 TRBV7-2 - -
CASSLHRINTGELFF TGTGCCAGCAGCTTGCACAGGATAAACACCGGGGAGCTGTTTTTT TRBJ2-2 TRBV5-8 - -
CASSGRQGAGYTF TGTGCCAGCAGCGGGCGGCAGGGGGCGGGCTACACCTTC TRBJ1-2 TRBV5-6 TRBD1 -
CASSVDRGRSTEAFF TGTGCCAGCAGTGTCGACAGGGGGCGTTCCACTGAAGCTTTCTTT TRBJ1-1 TRBV28 TRBD1 -
CASSLPGPRSTGELFF TGCGCCAGCAGCCTGCCGGGGCCTCGATCCACCGGGGAGCTGTTTTTT TRBJ2-2 TRBV5-1 - -
CASSQPLAQGVETQYF TGCGCCAGCAGCCAACCGCTAGCCCAGGGTGTGGAGACCCAGTACTTC TRBJ2-5 TRBV4-1 - once
CASSLGFGGLAGDPDTQYF TGTGCCAGCAGCTTAGGGTTTGGTGGGCTAGCGGGAGACCCAGATACGCAGTATTTT TRBJ2-3 TRBV7-9 TRBD2 once
CASSITTSGVSNTQYF TGTGCCAGCAGTATTACAACTAGCGGGGTTTCAAATACGCAGTATTTT TRBJ2-3 TRBV6-6 TRBD2 -
CASKRQGDSYTEAFF TGTGCCAGCAAGAGACAGGGAGATTCTTACACTGAAGCTTTCTTT TRBJ1-1 TRBV2 TRBD1 -
CASSPQTGGYGYTF TGTGCCAGCAGCCCGCAGACAGGGGGCTATGGCTACACCTTC TRBJ1-2 TRBV7-2 TRBD1 -
CASSSWTENTGELFF TGTGCCAGCAGCTCTTGGACTGAAAACACCGGGGAGCTGTTTTTT TRBJ2-2 TRBV9 - once
CASSFQAGYTDTQYF TGTGCCAGCAGCTTCCAAGCGGGGTACACAGATACGCAGTATTTT TRBJ2-3 TRBV7-3 TRBD2 -
CASSPPHRGPLGETQYF TGTGCCAGCAGCCCCCCTCACAGGGGCCCCCTCGGAGAGACCCAGTACTTC TRBJ2-5 TRBV7-3 TRBD1 -
CASSYTGELFF TGTGCCAGCAGCTACACCGGGGAGCTGTTTTTT TRBJ2-2 TRBV7-6 - -
CASSSRDRVHEQYF TGTGCCAGCAGCTCCCGGGACAGGGTCCACGAGCAGTACTTC TRBJ2-7 TRBV5-8 TRBD1 few
CASSLVALADHYNEQFF TGTGCCAGCAGCTTAGTTGCGCTAGCGGACCATTACAATGAGCAGTTCTTC TRBJ2-1 TRBV7-9 TRBD2 -